Detailed here is one T cell receptor (beta chain). Its cognate antigen is unknown. V was pared by 7 bases and J by 5 bases, with 10 bases of the junction left unmatched. The CDR3 is made up of 14 amino acids. Germline assignment: CDR1 MNHEY and CDR2 SVGAGI. The sample belongs to a study of T cell responses to AZD1222 COVID-19 vaccine. Findings and limits, study-wide: Recipients of AZD1222 seropositive at baseline numbered only six or seven.

Sequencing was performed with immunoSEQ multiplex PCR; in TCRdb, only in-frame clones are kept and a portion is missing. This repertoire shows approximately 160,000 clones, approximately 94% found once; its top ten account for roughly 4.6%. The receptor was isolated from an adult who received the AZD1222 COVID-19 vaccine. The source was peripheral blood, collected 28 days after the second AZD1222 dose. This sequence joins TRBV6-5 and TRBJ1-1; TRBD1 agrees at 7 bases. The CDR3 coding sequence is TGTGCCAGCACCAAAGAAGGGGACAGAACTGAAGCTTTCTTT. It is translated as CASTKEGDRTEAFF.